These 9 T cell receptor beta chains were all obtained from the same sample, sequenced in a study of post-analysis software for immune sequencing data (dated by TCRdb to the mid-2010s). Findings and caveats that apply to the study as a whole: Significantly higher frequencies in patients than in controls were found for five TRBV segments, including TRBV5-6, TRBV5-1 and TRBV20-1.

The library was built by means of PCR. The instrument was an Illumina HiSeq 2500. To reduce PCR and sequencing biases, unique molecular identifiers were incorporated into the TCR beta cDNA libraries. The public sequencing data were trimmed at Q25 with fastp and processed into clonotypes with MiXCR by TCRdb, which kept only in-frame beta chains. Here each entry gathers all rows of one CDR3 protein and keeps the most common genes and DNA. Recorded for this sample are approximately 440,000 distinct CDR3 sequences; over 35% of them occurred a single time. 9% to 13% of the sample is held by the ten biggest clonotypes. No antigen has been identified for these receptors. Sequencing used blood. These receptors all come from a girl aged 10 to 17 with multiple sclerosis.

The rearrangement links TRBV4-1 to TRBJ1-5; 7 nucleotides line up with TRBD1. Germline CDR1 and CDR2: MGHRA and YSYEKL. The length of the CDR3 is 15 residues. V gave up 5 bases and J gave up 0 bases; unmatched junction bases: 4. The CDR3 reads CASSRGPDSNQPQHF. The CDR3 DNA reads as TGCGCCAGCAGCAGGGGGCCTGATAGCAATCAGCCCCAGCATTTT.

This clonotype was seen only a few times. The rearrangement links TRBV24-1 to TRBJ2-1; 12 bases match TRBD2. The CDR3 covers 16 residues. The trim removed 3 bases at V and 6 bases at J, leaving 5 bases unmatched. Germline values: CDR1 KGHDR, CDR2 SFDVKD. CDR3 DNA: TGTGCCACCAGTGATAGACTAGCGGGAGTGCTCAATGAGCAGTTCTTC. Its translation: CATSDRLAGVLNEQFF.

The chain uses TRBV12-3 or TRBV12-4 and TRBJ2-1, with 9 bases identical to TRBD1. The length of the CDR3 is 15 residues. V trimming: 6 bases; J trimming: 8 bases; junction bases outside the gene matches: 11. The CDR3 sequence is CASSPGTGMSDEQFF. In nucleotides, the CDR3 is TGTGCCAGCAGCCCCGGGACAGGGATGAGCGATGAGCAGTTCTTC.

The rearrangement joins TRBV7-9 to TRBJ2-7, with D tentatively TRBD2 (6 bases). This CDR3 has 12 residues. Germline CDR1 SEHNR, CDR2 FQNEAQ (reference sequence). The CDR3 protein is CVTSGLANEQYF. In DNA, the CDR3 is TGTGTCACTTCGGGACTTGCAAACGAGCAGTACTTC.

This clonotype came up a few times. The rearrangement joins TRBV20-1 to TRBJ2-7, with a possible D match to TRBD2 (6 bases). Germline values: CDR1 DFQATT, CDR2 SNEGSKA (reference sequence). V was pared by 0 bases and J by 2 bases, with 17 bases between. This CDR3 has 16 amino acids. The CDR3 reads CSARDLREPGTYEQYF. As DNA, the CDR3 is TGCAGTGCTAGAGATCTTCGGGAGCCGGGTACCTACGAGCAGTACTTC.

This chain joins TRBV4-1 and TRBJ2-1; possibly TRBD1 for D (6 bases). The CDR3 is 16 residues long. Germline CDR1 and CDR2: MGHRA and YSYEKL. V lost 1 base, J lost 8 bases, and 18 bases lay in between. Here the CDR3 DNA reads TGCGCCAGCAGCCAAGTTATAACAGGGAGTCCTTATGAGCAGTTCTTC. Encoded protein: CASSQVITGSPYEQFF.

This clonotype occurred a few times. The CDR3 loop reads CSAFSGQETQYF. CDR3 DNA sequence: TGCAGTGCTTTTAGCGGACAAGAGACCCAGTACTTC. The chain employs TRBV20-1 and TRBJ2-5; possibly TRBD2 for D (6 bases). This CDR3 is 12 amino acids long. Trimming pared 5 bases from V and 2 bases from J, leaving 9 bases between. In germline, CDR1 is DFQATT, CDR2 SNEGSKA (reference sequence).

V and J are TRBV24-1 and TRBJ2-1, with D possibly matching TRBD2 (5 bases). V gave up 0 bases and J gave up 7 bases, with 6 bases separating them. The CDR3 consists of 13 residues. The germline gives CDR1 KGHDR, CDR2 SFDVKD. CDR3 sequence reads: CATSDLRRNEQFF. The CDR3 bases are TGTGCCACCAGTGATTTGCGGAGGAATGAGCAGTTCTTC.

J is TRBJ1-4 and V is TRBV6-2 or TRBV6-3; 7 bases agree with TRBD1. Germline CDR1 MNHEY, CDR2 SVGEGT. With V trimmed by 5 bases and J by 5 bases, 11 bases remained unmatched. The CDR3 runs 16 residues. CDR3 DNA sequence: TGTGCCAGCAGTAATCCACCGGGACAGACGAATGAAAAACTGTTTTTT. This sequence encodes CASSNPPGQTNEKLFF.